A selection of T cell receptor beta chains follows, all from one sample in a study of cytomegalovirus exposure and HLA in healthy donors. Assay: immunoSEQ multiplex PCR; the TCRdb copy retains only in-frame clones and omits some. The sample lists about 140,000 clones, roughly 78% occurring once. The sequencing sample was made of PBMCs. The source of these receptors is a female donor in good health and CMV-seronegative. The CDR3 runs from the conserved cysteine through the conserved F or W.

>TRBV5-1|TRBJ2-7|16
CASSLAAGLAAYEQYF
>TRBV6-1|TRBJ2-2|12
CASSLNTGELFF
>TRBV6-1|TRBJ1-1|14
CASRSTGPNTEAFF
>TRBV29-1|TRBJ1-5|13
CSVESQPGQPQHF
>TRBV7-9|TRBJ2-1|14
CASRGMGFESEQFF
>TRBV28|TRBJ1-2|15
CASSRKDRANYGYTF
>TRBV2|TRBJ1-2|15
CASSGSMAGNYGYTF
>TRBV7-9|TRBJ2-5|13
CASSLRSQETQYF
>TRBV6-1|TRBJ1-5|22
CASSELLGTGVLLNLSNQPQHF
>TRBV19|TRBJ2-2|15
CASSWRQTNTGELFF
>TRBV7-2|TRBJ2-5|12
CASSSGRETQYF
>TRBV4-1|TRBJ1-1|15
CASSLTTGLNTEAFF
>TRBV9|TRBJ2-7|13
CASSQGASYEQYF
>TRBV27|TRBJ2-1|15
CASSLRGQNYNEQFF
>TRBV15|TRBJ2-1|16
CATSREIASGRGEQFF
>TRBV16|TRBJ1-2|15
CASSHDRVEYYGYTF